A single sample gave rise to the 19 T cell receptor beta chains below, sequenced in a study of T cell responses to AZD1222 COVID-19 vaccine. Clones were read by immunoSEQ multiplex PCR, and TCRdb kept only the in-frame ones, dropping some. The data contain over 60,000 clones, 70% to 80% of them singletons. The input for sequencing was peripheral blood, taken on day 0 of MenACWY control vaccination. All receptors derive from an adult in good health.

The V call is TRBV18, the J call TRBJ1-4; 9 bases align to TRBD1. V gave up 5 bases and J gave up 6 bases; unmatched junction bases: 1. The CDR3 sequence is 13 residues long. The germline gives CDR1 KGHSH, CDR2 LQKENI. The CDR3 here is CASSRDRDEKLFF. The CDR3 DNA reads TGTGCCAGCTCAAGGGACAGGGATGAAAAACTGTTTTTT.

The rearrangement links TRBV18 to TRBJ2-7; tentatively, D is TRBD1 (6 bases). The V gene lost 3 bases and the J gene lost 6 bases, with 9 bases spanning the gap. This CDR3 has 12 residues. Germline V gene lookup returns CDR1 KGHSH and CDR2 LQKENI. CDR3 amino acids: CASSPVGGEQYF. The CDR3 nucleotides read TGTGCCAGCTCACCGGTAGGGGGCGAGCAGTACTTC.

The rearrangement joins TRBV10-3 to TRBJ2-7; TRBD1 or TRBD2 may be the D gene (5 bases each). Germline loops: CDR1 ENHRY, CDR2 SYGVKD. The CDR3 covers 14 residues. Trimming stripped 8 bases from V and 5 bases from J, with 19 bases between. The CDR3 nucleotides are TGTGCCATCTCTTACGGGACGGCGCTGGACGAGCAGTACTTC. Its protein product is CAISYGTALDEQYF.

V usage is TRBV28 and J usage is TRBJ2-1, with 7 bases aligning to TRBD2. Germline assignment: CDR1 MDHEN and CDR2 SYDVKM. After removal of 4 bases from V and 4 bases from J, the junction contained 16 bases not matched to a gene. This CDR3 has 18 residues. The DNA for the CDR3 is TGTGCCAGCAGTTGGAGGGATCTCAACAGCGGGGTTTACAATGAGCAGTTCTTC. This sequence encodes CASSWRDLNSGVYNEQFF.

The CDR3 is CASSKGLAGGKVPDTQYF. The CDR3 region has the DNA TGTGCCAGCAGCAAGGGACTAGCGGGAGGCAAGGTGCCAGATACGCAGTATTTT. J is TRBJ2-3 and V is TRBV3-1 (or the pseudogene TRBV3-2), with TRBD2 matching over 15 bases. With V trimmed by 5 bases and J by 4 bases, 10 bases remained unmatched. This CDR3 is 18 amino acids long. Germline values: CDR1 LGHDT, CDR2 YNNKEL (reference sequence).

V gene TRBV19 combines with J gene TRBJ1-1, with D hard to call. The V end lost 5 bases, the J end lost 6 bases, and 13 bases lay between the germline ends. The CDR3 has 13 amino acids. The germline gives CDR1 LNHDA, CDR2 SQIVND (reference sequence). This CDR3 reads CASSLGVGSEAFF. CDR3 nucleotides: TGTGCCAGTAGTCTGGGCGTCGGCTCTGAAGCTTTCTTT. The full variable domain, in which reference TRBV19 and TRBJ1-1 provide the parts outside the CDR3, is DGGITQSPKYLFRKEGQNVTLSCEQNLNHDAMYWYRQDPGQGLRLIYYSQIVNDFQKGDIAEGYSVSREKKESFPLTVTSAQKNPTAFYLCASSLGVGSEAFFGQGTRLTVV.

This clone was seen just once. The gene calls are TRBV11-1 and TRBJ1-3; D is ambiguous. Germline V lookup: CDR1 SGHAT, CDR2 FQDESV (reference sequence). The ends were cut back, 4 bases at V and 4 bases at J, with 8 bases in the middle. The CDR3 extends over 13 amino acids. CDR3 residues: CASSSGLGNTIYF. The CDR3 DNA reads as TGTGCCAGCAGCTCGGGCCTCGGAAACACCATATATTTT.

The genes are TRBV11-3 and TRBJ2-3; D unresolved. Between the trimmed V and J ends, which lost 1 base and 2 bases, there was a span of 10 bases. Germline CDR1 is SGHNT and CDR2 is YENEEA. CDR3 length: 15 amino acids. For the CDR3, the DNA is TGTGCCAGCAGCTTAGGGCAGGCAAACACAGATACGCAGTATTTT. Protein: CASSLGQANTDTQYF.

The chain combines TRBV6-2 or TRBV6-3 with TRBJ2-2, with a tentative D call TRBD2 (6 bases). Deletions cut 2 bases from V and 5 bases from J, with 12 bases between. The CDR3 runs to 15 residues. The germline gives CDR1 MNHEY, CDR2 SVGEGT. The CDR3 here is CASSYETRITGELFF. In DNA form, the CDR3 reads TGTGCCAGCAGTTACGAGACTAGAATTACCGGGGAGCTGTTTTTT.

J is TRBJ2-7 and V is TRBV7-9; D may be TRBD1 (5 bases). The V gene lost 3 bases and the J gene lost 5 bases, with 14 bases spanning the gap. This CDR3 has 14 amino acids. Germline assignment: CDR1 SEHNR and CDR2 FQNEAQ (reference sequence). The CDR3 DNA follows: TGTGCCAGCAGCTTCGATCTGTGGGGCGACGAGCAGTACTTC. It yields the protein CASSFDLWGDEQYF. Using reference TRBV7-9 and TRBJ2-7 for the parts outside the CDR3, the full variable domain is DTGVSQNPRHKITKRGQNVTFRCDPISEHNRLYWYRQTLGQGPEFLTYFQNEAQLEKSRLLSDRFSAERPKGSFSTLEIQRTEQGDSAMYLCASSFDLWGDEQYFGPGTRLTVT.

This clone was found once. The chain carries TRBV9 and TRBJ2-2; D uncertain. CDR3 size: 16 residues. Germline V gene data show CDR1 as SGDLS and CDR2 as YYNGEE. Trimming shortened V by 0 bases and J by 0 bases, and 9 bases separated the two germline ends. The CDR3 DNA follows: TGTGCCAGCAGCGTAGGGAGTTACGCGAACACCGGGGAGCTGTTTTTT. It encodes CASSVGSYANTGELFF.

The sample holds one count of this clone. The chain joins TRBV2 to TRBJ1-1; D uncertain. This CDR3 region has 12 residues. The germline CDR1 and CDR2 sequences are SNHLY and FYNNEI. Trimming cost V 6 bases and J 0 bases, with 5 bases left between them. This CDR3 is CASRRMNTEAFF. For the CDR3, the DNA is TGTGCCAGCAGACGGATGAACACTGAAGCTTTCTTT. Full variable domain (outside the CDR3, taken from reference TRBV2 and TRBJ1-1): EPEVTQTPSHQVTQMGQEVILRCVPISNHLYFYWYRQILGQKVEFLVSFYNNEISEKSEIFDDQFSVERPDGSNFTLKIRSTKLEDSAMYFCASRRMNTEAFFGQGTRLTVV.

The rearrangement uses TRBV6-5 and TRBJ1-4; 10 bases are shared with TRBD1. The CDR3 is 14 amino acids. With 6 bases clipped from V and 7 bases from J, the junction kept 5 bases outside the gene matches. CDR1 is MNHEY and CDR2 is SVGAGI in the germline V gene. The CDR3 coding sequence is TGTGCCAGCAGCCGACAGGGGGCGAGTGAAAAACTGTTTTTT. Protein: CASSRQGASEKLFF.

CDR3 in DNA: TGTGCCAGTAGTAAGGATAGCAATCAGCCCCAGCATTTT. Protein: CASSKDSNQPQHF. The J gene is TRBJ1-5, the V gene TRBV19; unclear D gene. The CDR3 is 13 residues long. V was cut by 4 bases and J by 0 bases, with 4 bases left in between. Germline loops: CDR1 LNHDA, CDR2 SQIVND (reference sequence).

This chain joins TRBV6-5 and TRBJ2-1; the match to TRBD2 covers 12 bases. The CDR3 runs 15 residues. The germline V gene encodes CDR1 MNHEY and CDR2 SVGAGI. Unmatched junction bases numbered 4, after V lost 6 bases and J lost 4 bases. CDR3 in amino acids: CASRVLAGGYNEQFF. Written as DNA, the CDR3 is TGTGCCAGCAGGGTACTAGCGGGGGGATACAATGAGCAGTTCTTC.

The genes are TRBV4-1 and TRBJ1-2; D is possibly TRBD1 (5 bases). Germline V CDR1 and CDR2: MGHRA, YSYEKL. Between the trimmed V and J ends, which lost 0 bases and 5 bases, there was a span of 10 bases. The CDR3 is 14 amino acids. The CDR3 sequence is CASSQDQGGYGYTF. For the CDR3, the DNA is TGCGCCAGCAGCCAAGATCAGGGCGGGTATGGCTACACCTTC.

J is TRBJ2-7 and V is TRBV6-5; D is unresolved. Trimming shortened V by 0 bases and J by 2 bases, and 14 bases separated the two germline ends. The CDR3 runs 16 residues. Germline CDR1 is MNHEY and CDR2 is SVGAGI. CDR3: CASSYSSGAGPYEQYF. The CDR3 region has the DNA TGTGCCAGCAGTTACTCGTCCGGAGCCGGACCCTACGAGCAGTACTTC.

The genes are TRBV5-1 and TRBJ2-3, with 7 positions matching TRBD2. The CDR3 contains 16 residues. Unmatched junction bases numbered 6, after V lost 1 base and J lost 1 base. Germline V gives CDR1 SGHRS, CDR2 YFSETQ. The CDR3, as DNA: TGCGCCAGCAGCTTGTTTGGCGGGAGCGGCACAGATACGCAGTATTTT. This codes for CASSLFGGSGTDTQYF. The complete variable domain, with remaining parts taken from reference TRBV5-1 and TRBJ2-3, reads KAGVTQTPRYLIKTRGQQVTLSCSPISGHRSVSWYQQTPGQGLQFLFEYFSETQRNKGNFPGRFSGRQFSNSRSEMNVSTLELGDSALYLCASSLFGGSGTDTQYFGPGTRLTVL.

This clone was counted between two and nine times. J is TRBJ2-7 and V is TRBV5-1; D perhaps matches TRBD2 (6 bases). Germline values: CDR1 SGHRS, CDR2 YFSETQ. The CDR3 length is 15 residues. V was cut by 6 bases and J by 6 bases, with 22 bases left in between. The DNA for the CDR3 is TGCGCCAGCAAGCTGGGGGGTGACAGCTCATCCGAGCAGTACTTC. This sequence encodes CASKLGGDSSSEQYF.